These 15 T cell receptor beta chains came from one sample sequenced in a study of blood T cells in healthy people across ages. Then a second PCR, running roughly 6 to 11 cycles, was carried out with a sample-barcoded 5' primer and a J-beta primer mix. TCRdb analysed the 5' RACE reads with MiXCR anew, one entry per CDR3 protein. Here the sample spans hundreds of thousands of distinct CDR3 sequences, about 54% being singletons. The sequenced sample was blood. The receptors come from a man in his 60s in good health.

This clonotype was found once. This chain uses TRBV20-1 with TRBJ2-1; 10 nucleotides match TRBD2. CDR1 and CDR2 (germline): DFQATT, SNEGSKA (reference sequence). The junction had 11 bases not matched to a gene; V was cut back by 6 bases and J by 0 bases. The CDR3 has 17 residues. The CDR3 protein is CSAEGGERGGSYNEQFF. The DNA of the CDR3 is TGCAGTGCCGAAGGTGGTGAGCGGGGGGGCTCCTACAATGAGCAGTTCTTC.

V usage is TRBV6-2 or TRBV6-3 and J usage is TRBJ2-5, with a weak D call TRBD2 (6 bases). There are 12 residues in the CDR3. Trimming took 5 bases from V and 9 from J, leaving 13 bases between them. The germline gives CDR1 MNHEY, CDR2 SVGEGT. DNA of the CDR3: TGTGCCAGCAGTCAACTCGGGGAGGCCCAGTACTTC. Translating gives CASSQLGEAQYF.

This chain joins TRBV7-9 and TRBJ1-4; TRBD1 matches at 8 bases. CDR3 length: 16 residues. The V gene end was trimmed by 5 bases and the J gene end by 8 bases; junction bases not matched to a gene: 13. Germline CDR1 SEHNR, CDR2 FQNEAQ (reference sequence). CDR3 in amino acids: CASSPATGGESEKLFF. The CDR3, as DNA: TGTGCCAGCAGCCCCGCCACAGGGGGAGAAAGCGAAAAACTGTTTTTT.

The rearrangement links TRBV18 to TRBJ2-1; 13 positions match TRBD2. Per germline, CDR1 KGHSH and CDR2 LQKENI. The J segment lost 4 bases and the V segment lost 3 bases, leaving 6 bases of the junction unmatched. CDR3 size: 17 residues. This CDR3 reads CASSPPTSGGHYNEQFF. CDR3 nucleotides: TGTGCCAGCTCACCTCCGACTAGCGGGGGGCATTACAATGAGCAGTTCTTC.

This clonotype turned up a few times. V and J are TRBV20-1 and TRBJ2-5; 9 positions agree with TRBD1. Germline values: CDR1 DFQATT, CDR2 SNEGSKA (reference sequence). V was pared by 6 bases and J by 6 bases, with 8 bases of the junction left unmatched. The CDR3 length is 13 residues. The CDR3 nucleotides are TGCAGTGCCCCGGGACAGGGCGAACAGACCCAGTACTTC. Translating it yields CSAPGQGEQTQYF.

The rearrangement links TRBV20-1 to TRBJ2-5, with TRBD2 matching 13 bases. From germline, CDR1 is DFQATT and CDR2 SNEGSKA (reference sequence). Losses at the gene ends were 1 base for V and 5 bases for J; bases not matched to a gene: 16. The CDR3 extends over 19 amino acids. The CDR3 loop reads CSARASRTSGGLLGETQYF. The CDR3 region has the DNA TGCAGTGCTAGAGCCTCTCGGACTAGCGGGGGCCTACTGGGGGAGACCCAGTACTTC.

This rearrangement joins TRBV7-9 to TRBJ2-5; TRBD1 agrees at 9 bases. The CDR3 covers 14 residues. The junction had 5 bases not matched to a gene; V was cut back by 4 bases and J by 5 bases. Germline CDR1 is SEHNR and CDR2 is FQNEAQ (reference sequence). CDR3 loop: CASSSDRGWETQYF. The DNA for the CDR3 is TGTGCCAGCAGCTCGGACAGGGGATGGGAGACCCAGTACTTC.

The V call is TRBV20-1, the J call TRBJ2-4; 13 bases are shared with TRBD2. The DNA end is a closer match to TRBJ2-7, so the J assignment may be wrong. Looked up from germline, CDR1 is DFQATT and CDR2 is SNEGSKA (reference sequence). The CDR3 loop spans 12 amino acids. The DNA of the CDR3 is TGCAGTGCTGGACTAGCGGGAGTCGAGCAGTACTTC. The encoded protein is CSAGLAGVEQYF.

V and J are TRBV7-8 and TRBJ2-1; D possibly corresponds to TRBD1 (6 bases). Trimming shortened V by 0 bases and J by 15 bases, and 15 bases separated the two germline ends. The length of the CDR3 is 13 residues. Germline V lookup: CDR1 SGHVS, CDR2 FQNEAQ. In nucleotides, the CDR3 is TGTGCCAGCAGCTTAGCGAGTGGCAGGGGAACGTTCTTC. Its protein product is CASSLASGRGTFF. Based on the CDR3 plus reference TRBV7-8 and TRBJ2-1, the full variable domain is GAGVSQSPRYKVAKRGQDVALRCDPISGHVSLFWYQQALGQGPEFLTYFQNEAQLDKSGLPSDRFFAERPEGSVSTLKIQRTQQEDSAVYLCASSLASGRGTFFGPGTRLTVL.

The chain couples TRBV7-2 to TRBJ2-7; D is unclear. CDR1 and CDR2 from the germline V gene are SGHTA and FQGNSA. Trimming removed 4 bases at V and 7 bases at J, with 23 bases between. This CDR3 region has 16 residues. The CDR3 DNA is TGTGCCAGCAGCTCACCGACAAGTACTCCCTACAATGAGCAGTACTTC. This gives the protein CASSSPTSTPYNEQYF.

The rearrangement links TRBV9 to TRBJ2-3; D ambiguous. The CDR3 runs 13 residues. CDR1 SGDLS and CDR2 YYNGEE come from the germline V gene. V lost 3 bases to trimming and J lost 7 bases, with 12 bases between them. This CDR3 is CASSAPSNNTQYF. The CDR3 DNA sequence: TGTGCCAGCAGCGCCCCCTCCAACAATACGCAGTATTTT.

This clonotype was seen a handful of times. V usage is TRBV5-1 and J usage is TRBJ2-3; 12 bases agree with TRBD2. J gave up 1 base and V 6 bases, and 6 bases lay outside the gene matches. The CDR3 has 16 amino acids. In germline, CDR1 is SGHRS, CDR2 YFSETQ. CDR3 loop: CASIPGLAGRTDTQYF. The CDR3 coding sequence is TGCGCCAGCATCCCAGGACTAGCGGGACGCACAGATACGCAGTATTTT.

The chain carries TRBV7-8 and TRBJ1-2, with D unresolved. V was clipped by 5 bases and J by 0 bases, with 10 bases between them. The length of the CDR3 is 14 residues. CDR1 is SGHVS, CDR2 FQNEAQ, per germline. CDR3 DNA sequence: TGTGCCAGCAGCCCCGGGGAAGCTAACTATGGCTACACCTTC. Protein product: CASSPGEANYGYTF.

This sequence joins TRBV15 and TRBJ1-6, with D tentatively TRBD1 (5 bases). Per the germline V gene, CDR1 is LNHNV and CDR2 is YYDKDF (reference sequence). With 0 bases removed from V and 16 bases from J, the gap between germline ends came to 10 bases. This CDR3 is 12 amino acids long. CDR3 region: CATSREVGVLHF. Here the CDR3 DNA reads TGTGCCACCAGCAGAGAGGTGGGGGTACTCCACTTT.

This clonotype was found a few times. This chain uses TRBV6-5 with TRBJ2-1, with 12 bases fitting TRBD2. This CDR3 region has 14 residues. Germline lookup yields CDR1 MNHEY and CDR2 SVGAGI. V was clipped by 7 bases and J by 9 bases; unmatched bases: 7. In DNA form, the CDR3 reads TGTGCCAGCACCGACGCTAGCGGGGGGGGTGAGCAGTTCTTC. This gives the protein CASTDASGGGEQFF.